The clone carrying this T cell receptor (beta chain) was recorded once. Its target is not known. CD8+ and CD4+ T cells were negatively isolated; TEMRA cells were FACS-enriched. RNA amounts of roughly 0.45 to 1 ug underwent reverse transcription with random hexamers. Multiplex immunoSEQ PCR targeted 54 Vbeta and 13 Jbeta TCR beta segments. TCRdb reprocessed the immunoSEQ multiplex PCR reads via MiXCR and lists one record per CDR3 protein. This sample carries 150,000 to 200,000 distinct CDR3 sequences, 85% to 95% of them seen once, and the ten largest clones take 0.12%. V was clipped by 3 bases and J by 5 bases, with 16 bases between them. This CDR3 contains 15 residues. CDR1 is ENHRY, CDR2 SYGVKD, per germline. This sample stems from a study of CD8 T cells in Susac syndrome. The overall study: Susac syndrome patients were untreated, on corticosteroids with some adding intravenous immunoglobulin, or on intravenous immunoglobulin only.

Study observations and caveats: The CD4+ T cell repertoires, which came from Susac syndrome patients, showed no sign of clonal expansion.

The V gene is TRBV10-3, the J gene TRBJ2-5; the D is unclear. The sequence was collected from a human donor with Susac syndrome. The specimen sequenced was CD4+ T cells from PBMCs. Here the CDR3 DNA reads TGTGCCATCAGTGATTCCCAGAAGCTGTCCGAGACCCAGTACTTC. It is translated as CAISDSQKLSETQYF.